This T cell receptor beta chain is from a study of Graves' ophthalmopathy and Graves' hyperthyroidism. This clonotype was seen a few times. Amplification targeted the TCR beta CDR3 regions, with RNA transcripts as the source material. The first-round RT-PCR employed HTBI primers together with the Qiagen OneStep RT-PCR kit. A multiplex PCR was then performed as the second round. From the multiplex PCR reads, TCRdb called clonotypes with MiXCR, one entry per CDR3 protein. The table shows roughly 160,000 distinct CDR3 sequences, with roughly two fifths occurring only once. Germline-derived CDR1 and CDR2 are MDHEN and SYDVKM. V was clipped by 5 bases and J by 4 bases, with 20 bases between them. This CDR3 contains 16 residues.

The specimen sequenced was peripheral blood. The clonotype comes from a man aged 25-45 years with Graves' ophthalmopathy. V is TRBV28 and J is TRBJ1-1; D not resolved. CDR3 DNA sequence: TGTGCCAGCAGTCTCCCCGCTTGGCAGATGCGCACTGAAGCTTTCTTT. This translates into CASSLPAWQMRTEAFF. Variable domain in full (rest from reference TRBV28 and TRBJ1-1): DVKVTQSSRYLVKRTGEKVFLECVQDMDHENMFWYRQDPGLGLRLIYFSYDVKMKEKGDIPEGYSVSREKKERFSLILESASTNQTSMYLCASSLPAWQMRTEAFFGQGTRLTVV.